A few counts support the clone carrying this T cell receptor (beta chain). Antigen unknown. V was pared by 5 bases and J by 8 bases, with 13 bases of the junction left unmatched. The CDR3 sequence is 15 residues long. Germline V gene lookup returns CDR1 SGHVS and CDR2 FQNEAQ. A second PCR, run for about 7 to 11 cycles, used a sample-barcoded 5' primer plus a J-beta primer mix. Using its own MiXCR run on the 5' RACE reads, TCRdb lists one record per CDR3 protein. Here the sample spans about 590,000 distinct CDR3 sequences, 25% to 35% being singletons. The study isolated at least 6.5 million PBMCs from each sample. The data were taken from a study of blood T cells in healthy people across ages. General study results and limits: In long-lived donors, naive CD4+ cell counts and diversity exceeded those of aged donors.

The chain couples TRBV7-8 to TRBJ1-2; TRBD1 matches at 8 bases. Sequencing was carried out using blood. This receptor was taken from a woman at least 80 years old in good health. The CDR3 sequence is CASSPHKDREGGYTF. CDR3 nucleotides: TGTGCCAGCAGCCCCCACAAGGACAGGGAGGGAGGCTACACCTTC. Variable domain in full (rest from reference TRBV7-8 and TRBJ1-2): GAGVSQSPRYKVAKRGQDVALRCDPISGHVSLFWYQQALGQGPEFLTYFQNEAQLDKSGLPSDRFFAERPEGSVSTLKIQRTQQEDSAVYLCASSPHKDREGGYTFGSGTRLTVV.